Listed below are T cell receptor beta chains from one sample, sequenced in a study of long-term antiretroviral therapy in people with HIV. Repertoires were generated with immunoSEQ multiplex PCR, while TCRdb's copy carries only in-frame clones and drops some. The table has 17,000 or so clones, 81% seen once. The sequencing here drew on unsorted PBMCs, taken around 1.2 years before starting antiretroviral therapy. These receptor sequences come from a man younger than 45 with HIV. The CDR3 runs from the conserved cysteine through the conserved F or W. A D gene is named only where the DNA matches it firmly. Not every row has a clone size; where given, it reads once, few, many or a size class.

>.|TRBV19|.|TRBJ1-4
TGTGCCAGTAGTCCTTCCAGACAGGCAACTAATGAAAAACTGTTTTTT
CASSPSRQATNEKLFF
>.|TRBV5-4|.|TRBJ2-5
TGTGCCAGCAGCTTGGGGGGGAGGATAGGGGTCGTGGAGACCCAGTACTTC
CASSLGGRIGVVETQYF
>.|TRBV27|few|TRBJ2-7
TGTGCCAGCAGCGGCAGAGGACCCTACGAGCAGTACTTC
CASSGRGPYEQYF
>.|TRBV6-4|.|TRBJ1-5
TGTGCCCGTGCTTCTCTTAGGAGTCAGCCCCAGCATTTT
CARASLRSQPQHF
>.|TRBV11-3|.|TRBJ2-7
TGTGCCAGCAGCCCCGGTCCGTCCACGGGCTACGAGCAGTACTTC
CASSPGPSTGYEQYF
>.|TRBV28|.|TRBJ2-1
TGTGCCAGCAAACCCCAGGGGGGTAACTACAATGAGCAGTTCTTC
CASKPQGGNYNEQFF
>.|TRBV9|.|TRBJ1-5
TGTGCCAGCAGCGTGGACCGGAAACTTTTAACGAATCAGCCCCAGCATTTT
CASSVDRKLLTNQPQHF
>.|TRBV28|.|TRBJ2-1
TGTGCCAGCAGTTCCCCAACACCCCAGGGCAATGAGCAGTTCTTC
CASSSPTPQGNEQFF
>.|TRBV13|.|TRBJ1-2
TGTGCCAGCAGCAGTCGGGGGGGTGGCTACACCTTC
CASSSRGGGYTF
>.|TRBV9|.|TRBJ1-3
TGTGCCAGCAGCATCGGACCTTTCAGCTCTGGAAACACCATATATTTT
CASSIGPFSSGNTIYF
>.|TRBV19|.|TRBJ1-2
TGTGCCAGTAGTATGGACGAGGGCAGGGCGGCTTTTCGAGGCTACACCTTC
CASSMDEGRAAFRGYTF
>.|TRBV7-8|.|TRBJ2-3
TGTGCCAGCAGCTTCCCCCGACAGGGAGGTTCAGATACGCAGTATTTT
CASSFPRQGGSDTQYF
>.|TRBV6-5|.|TRBJ2-1
TGTGCCAGCCGTGGGATCCCCTCGGGTGAGCAGTTCTTC
CASRGIPSGEQFF
>.|TRBV7-9|.|TRBJ2-5
TGTGCCAGCAGCTTGTACAGGGTTGGGGAGACCCAGTACTTC
CASSLYRVGETQYF
>.|TRBV7-2|large|TRBJ1-1
TGTGCCAGCAGCTTAGCTAACAGGGCCGACACTGAAGCTTTCTTT
CASSLANRADTEAFF
>.|TRBV4-3|.|TRBJ2-7
TGCGCCAGCAGCCAAGAGGCAGTGTCCTACGAGCAGTACTTC
CASSQEAVSYEQYF
>.|TRBV7-9|.|TRBJ2-6
TGTGCCAGCTGGGGCAGGTCTGGGGCCAACGTCCTGACTTTC
CASWGRSGANVLTF
>TRBD2|TRBV28|.|TRBJ2-7
TGTGCCAGCAGTGACGCGGGAGTGGGGACCTACGAGCAGTACTTC
CASSDAGVGTYEQYF
>TRBD2|TRBV2|.|TRBJ2-5
TGTGCCAGCAGTCTCCTAGCGGGCCAAGAGACCCAGTACTTC
CASSLLAGQETQYF
>TRBD2|TRBV4-2|.|TRBJ2-1
TGTGCCAGCAGCCTACAGCGGGGGGGGACCTACAATGAGCAGTTCTTC
CASSLQRGGTYNEQFF
>TRBD1|TRBV27|.|TRBJ1-2
TGTGCCAGAGAAAAACAGGGGCCATATGGCTACACCTTC
CAREKQGPYGYTF
>.|TRBV7-3|.|TRBJ2-2
TGTGCCAGCAGCTTAAGGGTTTCGGGAGAGGGTTACACCGGGGAGCTGTTTTTT
CASSLRVSGEGYTGELFF
>TRBD2|TRBV6-6|.|TRBJ2-3
TGTGCCAGCAGTTACGGCCTAGCGGGCACAGATACGCAGTATTTT
CASSYGLAGTDTQYF
>TRBD1|TRBV7-9|.|TRBJ1-2
TGTGCCAGCAGCTCGCAGGGGGAGGACTACACCTTC
CASSSQGEDYTF
>.|TRBV21-1|.|TRBJ1-2
TGTGCCAGCAGCAAAGGGGTACGTGGCGCGGTTTATGGCTACACCTTC
CASSKGVRGAVYGYTF
>TRBD1|TRBV10-2|.|TRBJ1-2
TGCGCCAGCAGGACAGGGGGAAGAAACTATGGCTACACCTTC
CASRTGGRNYGYTF
>.|TRBV27|.|TRBJ1-1
TGTGCCAGCAGTTTACGGGAGGATCTTGAAGCTTTCTTT
CASSLREDLEAFF
>.|TRBV28|.|TRBJ1-2
TGTGCCAGCAGTTTAAACAACAGGGTTGGAGGCTACACCTTC
CASSLNNRVGGYTF
>TRBD1|TRBV7-2|.|TRBJ1-2
TGTGCCAGCAGCTTCGGGACAGGGGTCTATGGCTACACCTTC
CASSFGTGVYGYTF
>TRBD2|TRBV25-1|.|TRBJ2-3
TGTGCCAGCAGTGAATCAGCGGGACGCACAGATACGCAGTATTTT
CASSESAGRTDTQYF
>.|TRBV28|.|TRBJ2-6
TGTGCCAGCAGTTTAAGCCCACACGGGGCCAACGTCCTGACTTTC
CASSLSPHGANVLTF
>TRBD1|TRBV27|few|TRBJ1-5
TGTGCCAGCAGTTCAGGGGGAATCGAACAGCCCCAGCATTTT
CASSSGGIEQPQHF
>.|TRBV9|once|TRBJ2-1
TGTGCCAGCAGCGCACGGACGTCCTACAATGAGCAGTTCTTC
CASSARTSYNEQFF
>.|TRBV19|.|TRBJ1-1
TGTGCCAGTAGTATGAAGGGCGGTGAAGCTTTCTTT
CASSMKGGEAFF
>TRBD1|TRBV6-1|.|TRBJ2-7
TGTGCCAGCAGCTTGGGACAGAGGTCCTACGAGCAGTACTTC
CASSLGQRSYEQYF
>.|TRBV6-5|.|TRBJ1-5
TGTGCCAGCAGAATCCGCCGGGATAGCAATCAGCCCCAGCATTTT
CASRIRRDSNQPQHF
>TRBD2|TRBV11-2|.|TRBJ2-7
TGTGCCAGCAGCCACACGGGCGGGGGAACGGGCGAGCAGTACTTC
CASSHTGGGTGEQYF
>.|TRBV5-1|.|TRBJ2-5
TGCGCCAGCAGCTTGGGGGGATTACAAGAGACCCAGTACTTC
CASSLGGLQETQYF
>.|TRBV9|.|TRBJ2-3
TGTGCCAGCAACCCTGATACGCAGTATTTT
CASNPDTQYF
>.|TRBV7-9|.|TRBJ1-2
TGTGCCAGCACCCATACTTCTAACTATGGCTACACCTTC
CASTHTSNYGYTF
>.|TRBV4-2|.|TRBJ2-5
TGTGCCAGCAGCCAAGATTTGGGGGCTAGACTTAATGATTACCAAGAGACCCAGTACTTC
CASSQDLGARLNDYQETQYF
>.|TRBV4-2|.|TRBJ2-7
TGTGCCAGCAGCCAAGATCTAGCCGGGATCTACGAGCAGTACTTC
CASSQDLAGIYEQYF
>.|TRBV15|.|TRBJ1-1
TGTGCCACCACGGCTGTGAACACTGAAGCTTTCTTT
CATTAVNTEAFF
>.|TRBV29-1|few|TRBJ2-7
TGCAGCGTTGAAGCGGGAGTCCGCGAGCAGTACTTC
CSVEAGVREQYF
>.|TRBV29-1|.|TRBJ1-1
TGCAGCGTAGTGGGACGCCCAAGGGAGGGCACTGAAGCTTTCTTT
CSVVGRPREGTEAFF
>TRBD2|TRBV13|few|TRBJ2-1
TGTGCCAGCAGCCCCACACTAGCGGGAGCGAATGAGCAGTTCTTC
CASSPTLAGANEQFF
>TRBD2|TRBV7-6|.|TRBJ2-2
TGTGCCAGCAGCTTAGTCGGGGGGACCGGGGAGCTGTTTTTT
CASSLVGGTGELFF